Presented here are 2 T cell receptor beta chains from one specimen sequenced in a study of cytomegalovirus exposure and HLA in healthy donors. Primers: 60 Vbeta forward and 13 Jbeta reverse. TCRdb keeps only in-frame clones here, not all; method: immunoSEQ multiplex PCR. The sample has under 150,000 clones, under 85% seen once; the top ten hold around 7%. Material: PBMCs. The receptors stem from a middle-aged woman in good health and CMV-seropositive.

For this clone: One junction end disagrees with the germline gene, perhaps due to a read error. The J gene is TRBJ2-5, the V gene TRBV7-9; 9 bases are shared with TRBD1. The germline V gene encodes CDR1 SEHNR and CDR2 FQNEAQ (reference sequence). The CDR3 has 16 residues. The CDR3 protein is CSSSLRPTGGRETQYF. The CDR3 nucleotides are TGTTCCAGCAGCTTGCGCCCGACAGGGGGGAGAGAGACCCAGTACTTC.

The chain joins TRBV9 to TRBJ1-3; 7 bases fit TRBD1. This CDR3 is built from 18 residues. V was pared by 0 bases and J by 4 bases, with 13 bases of the junction left unmatched. Germline V gene lookup returns CDR1 SGDLS and CDR2 YYNGEE. In DNA, the CDR3 is TGTGCCAGCAGCGTAGGGCCCCAACAGGGGCGATCGGGAAACACCATATATTTT. It yields the protein CASSVGPQQGRSGNTIYF.